The 25 T cell receptor beta chains presented below share a single source sample, sequenced in a study of blood T cell repertoires in COVID-19. Produced via immunoSEQ multiplex PCR; TCRdb's table is partial and in-frame only. Counted here are tens of thousands of clones, 87% occurring once; the ten biggest clones make up around 3%. The sequenced sample was peripheral blood. The receptor source for this set is a woman between 50 and 59 years old with active or convalescent COVID-19.

This clone was seen just once. The chain links TRBV7-2 to TRBJ2-1, with 8 nucleotides matching TRBD2. The germline gives CDR1 SGHTA, CDR2 FQGNSA. V dropped 7 bases and J dropped 5; count of bases not matched to a gene: 19. This CDR3 spans 18 amino acids. The CDR3 DNA follows: TGTGCCAGCACACCTCAGGCGGGGGGTATCAAAAGGAACAATGAGCAGTTCTTC. Translation gives CASTPQAGGIKRNNEQFF.

V gene TRBV10-3 combines with J gene TRBJ1-6; D unresolved. Per germline, CDR1 ENHRY and CDR2 SYGVKD. The CDR3 has 15 amino acids. V lost 6 bases to trimming and J lost 0 bases, with 9 bases between them. CDR3 residues: CAIRNTSSYNSPLHF. The CDR3 region has the DNA TGTGCCATCAGGAATACGAGCTCCTATAATTCACCCCTCCACTTT.

The chain has TRBV5-6 and TRBJ2-7, with D tentatively TRBD2 (7 bases). The germline CDR1 and CDR2 sequences are SGHDT and YYEEEE. The V end lost 10 bases, the J end lost 1 base, and 21 bases lay between the germline ends. This CDR3 contains 15 residues. The CDR3 DNA sequence: TGTGCCCGCGGGCCGTGGGGGCGGGGGTCCTACGAGCAGTACTTC. Its translation: CARGPWGRGSYEQYF.

The J gene is TRBJ1-5, the V gene TRBV4-2; D gene ambiguous. This CDR3 has 17 amino acids. The V gene lost 0 bases and the J gene lost 0 bases, with 12 bases spanning the gap. CDR1 is LGHNA and CDR2 is YNFKEQ in the germline V gene. CDR3 DNA sequence: TGTGCCAGCAGCCAAGATCAGGTATCATATAGCAATCAGCCCCAGCATTTT. It encodes CASSQDQVSYSNQPQHF.

This clone appeared a single time. The chain uses TRBV30 and TRBJ2-1, with TRBD2 matching 7 bases. The CDR3 covers 15 residues. Germline-derived CDR1 and CDR2 are GTSNPN and SVGIG (reference sequence). V was pared by 2 bases and J by 4 bases, with 8 bases of the junction left unmatched. CDR3 DNA: TGTGCCTGGAGTTGGGCTAGCGGCCTATACAATGAGCAGTTCTTC. Its translation: CAWSWASGLYNEQFF. The variable domain in full, with the rest retrieved from reference TRBV30 and TRBJ2-1, is SQTIHQWPATLVQPVGSPLSLECTVEGTSNPNLYWYRQAAGRGLQLLFYSVGIGQISSEVPQNLSASRPQDRQFILSSKKLLLSDSGFYLCAWSWASGLYNEQFFGPGTRLTVL.

This chain connects TRBV18 to TRBJ2-6, with TRBD1 matching 8 bases. Germline lookup yields CDR1 KGHSH and CDR2 LQKENI. The CDR3 is 18 amino acids. The trim removed 2 bases at V and 1 base at J, leaving 7 bases unmatched. The CDR3 bases are TGTGCCAGCTCACCATTGACAGGGGCCCTATCTGGGGCCAACGTCCTGACTTTC. Protein product: CASSPLTGALSGANVLTF.

This clone was detected only once. The rearrangement uses TRBV7-2 and TRBJ2-2; D is possibly TRBD2 (6 bases). V gave up 0 bases and J gave up 5 bases, with 13 bases separating them. From germline, CDR1 is SGHTA and CDR2 FQGNSA. There are 16 residues in the CDR3. CDR3 nucleotide sequence: TGTGCCAGCAGCTTAGCAGGGGCGGGGTGGACCGGGGAGCTGTTTTTT. Its translation: CASSLAGAGWTGELFF.

This clone came up once. J is TRBJ1-6 and V is TRBV5-8, with D unresolved. The length of the CDR3 is 14 residues. The germline V gene encodes CDR1 SGHTS and CDR2 YDEGEE. Trimming stripped 2 bases from V and 6 bases from J, with 9 bases between. The CDR3 spells CASSLLRSNSPLHF. The DNA of the CDR3 is TGTGCCAGCAGCTTACTGCGTTCTAATTCACCCCTCCACTTT.

This chain connects TRBV30 to TRBJ1-1; D gene uncertain. V lost 3 bases and J lost 1, with 6 bases in between. The CDR3 covers 12 residues. CDR1 and CDR2 from the germline V gene are GTSNPN and SVGIG (reference sequence). CDR3 amino acids: CAWRWRNTEAFF. The DNA for the CDR3 is TGTGCCTGGAGGTGGAGGAACACTGAAGCTTTCTTT.

The genes are TRBV7-3 and TRBJ2-2, with D possibly matching TRBD1 (6 bases). This CDR3 has 14 residues. Germline V lookup: CDR1 SGHTA, CDR2 FQGTGA. V was cut by 2 bases and J by 5 bases, with 9 bases left in between. DNA for the CDR3: TGTGCCAGCAGCTTATACCAGGGGACCGGGGAGCTGTTTTTT. This translates into CASSLYQGTGELFF.

In nucleotides, the CDR3 is TGCGCCAGCAGCCTCCGAAGGGGATCCATATTCGATGGCTACACCTTC. Residues: CASSLRRGSIFDGYTF. The gene calls are TRBV5-1 and TRBJ1-2, with a weak D call TRBD1 (5 bases). CDR1 and CDR2 (germline): SGHRS, YFSETQ. V lost 4 bases, J lost 6 bases, and 22 bases lay in between. This CDR3 contains 16 residues.

The gene calls are TRBV7-2 and TRBJ1-6, with D possibly being TRBD1 (5 bases). The CDR3 has 13 residues. V was shortened by 1 base and J by 11 bases, with 9 bases between the two germline ends. The germline CDR1 and CDR2 sequences are SGHTA and FQGNSA. The CDR3 DNA reads TGTGCCAGCAGCTTAGACAGGCACCCACCCCTCCACTTT. This translates into CASSLDRHPPLHF.

The chain joins TRBV7-2 to TRBJ2-7; 9 bases are shared with TRBD2. Germline CDR1 reads SGHTA; CDR2 reads FQGNSA. The CDR3 contains 14 residues. Trimming took 3 bases from V and 4 from J; bases not matched to a gene: 4. In DNA form, the CDR3 reads TGTGCCAGCAGCTTCGCGGGGGGGCCTTACGAGCAGTACTTC. It codes for CASSFAGGPYEQYF.

The rearrangement links TRBV6-1 to TRBJ2-2; 7 nucleotides match TRBD1. The CDR3 runs 17 residues. Germline V gene data show CDR1 as MNHNS and CDR2 as SASEGT. V trimming: 2 bases; J trimming: 0 bases; junction bases outside the gene matches: 6. The CDR3 region has the DNA TGTGCCAGCAGTGAATATTTACAGGGGACGAACACCGGGGAGCTGTTTTTT. Protein sequence: CASSEYLQGTNTGELFF.

The chain recombines TRBV6-5 with TRBJ1-6, with TRBD1 matching over 8 bases. This CDR3 is 14 amino acids long. Per germline, CDR1 MNHEY and CDR2 SVGAGI. The V gene end was trimmed by 2 bases and the J gene end by 9 bases; junction bases not matched to a gene: 3. Here the CDR3 DNA reads TGTGCCAGCAGTTACGACAGGGGCGGTTCACCCCTCCACTTT. It encodes CASSYDRGGSPLHF.

J is TRBJ1-4 and V is TRBV6-5; D unclear. CDR3 length: 14 residues. V gave up 0 bases and J gave up 6 bases, with 8 bases separating them. Germline V gives CDR1 MNHEY, CDR2 SVGAGI. The CDR3 DNA reads as TGTGCCAGCAGTTACTCGTTCGGGGATGAAAAACTGTTTTTT. It codes for CASSYSFGDEKLFF.

CDR3 amino acids: CASSDNNLRNQPQHF. CDR3 in DNA: TGTGCCAGCAGTGATAATAATCTTCGCAATCAGCCCCAGCATTTT. The rearrangement uses TRBV2 and TRBJ1-5; no clear D gene. CDR3 size: 15 residues. V lost 3 bases and J 2 bases, leaving 11 bases between the germline ends. CDR1 SNHLY and CDR2 FYNNEI come from the germline V gene.

The chain joins TRBV12-3 or TRBV12-4 to TRBJ2-7; maybe TRBD1 (5 bases). The V end lost 1 base, the J end lost 2 bases, and 6 bases lay between the germline ends. The CDR3 runs to 13 residues. The DNA for the CDR3 is TGTGCCAGCAGTTTAGACAGGACCTACGAGCAGTACTTC. It is translated as CASSLDRTYEQYF.

V and J are TRBV25-1 and TRBJ1-5; D is possibly TRBD1 (5 bases). Germline V gene data show CDR1 as MGHDK and CDR2 as SYGVNS. Between the trimmed V and J ends, which lost 1 base and 7 bases, there was a span of 17 bases. CDR3 size: 16 residues. CDR3 residues: CASSELENAGGQPQHF. DNA of the CDR3: TGTGCCAGCAGTGAATTGGAGAACGCCGGGGGACAGCCCCAGCATTTT.

The V call is TRBV5-1, the J call TRBJ1-2, with D unresolved. V was pared by 0 bases and J by 4 bases, with 10 bases between. The germline V gene has CDR1 SGHRS and CDR2 YFSETQ. CDR3 length: 14 amino acids. DNA for the CDR3: TGCGCCAGCAGCTTGGACACGGAGATCTATGGCTACACCTTC. Residues: CASSLDTEIYGYTF.

The V call is TRBV19, the J call TRBJ2-2, with a tentative D call TRBD2 (6 bases). The CDR3 covers 15 residues. In germline, CDR1 is LNHDA, CDR2 SQIVND (reference sequence). The ends were cut back, 7 bases at V and 3 bases at J, with 15 bases in the middle. The CDR3 reads CASTSGLRDTGELFF. The DNA of the CDR3 is TGTGCCAGTACCTCGGGACTTCGGGACACCGGGGAGCTGTTTTTT. The full variable domain, in which reference TRBV19 and TRBJ2-2 provide the parts outside the CDR3, is DGGITQSPKYLFRKEGQNVTLSCEQNLNHDAMYWYRQDPGQGLRLIYYSQIVNDFQKGDIAEGYSVSREKKESFPLTVTSAQKNPTAFYLCASTSGLRDTGELFFGEGSRLTVL.

This clone was seen more than once but under ten times. CDR3 nucleotides: TGTGCCAGCAGCCATAACTCTGAAGCTTTCTTT. The encoded protein is CASSHNSEAFF. This chain links TRBV9 with TRBJ1-1; D uncertain. Germline CDR1 and CDR2: SGDLS and YYNGEE. This CDR3 has 11 amino acids. V was clipped by 4 bases and J by 6 bases, with 7 bases between them.

The gene calls are TRBV3-1 (or the pseudogene TRBV3-2) and TRBJ1-2, with 9 bases lining up with TRBD1. The CDR3 loop spans 14 amino acids. Trimming took 1 base from V and 5 from J; bases not matched to a gene: 2. Germline lookup yields CDR1 LGHDT and CDR2 YNNKEL (reference sequence). DNA of the CDR3: TGTGCCAGCAGCCAAGGACAGGGGGAGTATGGCTACACCTTC. Its protein product is CASSQGQGEYGYTF.

This clone was seen once. The chain employs TRBV18 and TRBJ1-5; D is undetermined. CDR3 length: 13 residues. In germline, CDR1 is KGHSH, CDR2 LQKENI. V lost 1 base and J 5 bases, leaving 6 bases between the germline ends. CDR3 sequence reads: CASSPLGDQPQHF. For the CDR3, the DNA is TGTGCCAGCTCACCACTGGGAGATCAGCCCCAGCATTTT.

This chain links TRBV6-4 with TRBJ1-5; the D gene is possibly TRBD1 (6 bases). Germline CDR1 and CDR2: MRHNA and SNTAGT. The length of the CDR3 is 13 residues. Trimming took 4 bases from V and 5 from J, leaving 9 bases between them. CDR3 DNA sequence: TGTGCCAGCAGTGTTGAGGGGGATCAGCCCCAGCATTTT. Its translation is CASSVEGDQPQHF.